A selection of T cell receptor beta chains follows, all from one sample in a study of lymphopenia after photon versus proton radiotherapy. The protocol was immunoSEQ multiplex PCR, while the TCRdb copy is restricted to in-frame clones and leaves out a portion. The table includes some 70,000 clones, about 87% detected once. Material: peripheral blood, obtained from a patient treated with proton-based radiotherapy. The receptors originated from a man aged 80 or over with esophageal cancer. CDR3s include the opening cysteine and the closing phenylalanine or tryptophan. The order of the fields is V gene, clone size, D gene, J gene, CDR3 protein, CDR3 DNA. D genes are given only for firm matches. Not all rows give a size; the values are once, few, many and, for expanded clones, a class.

v_call: TRBV6-5
clone_size: .
d_call: .
j_call: TRBJ2-3
cdr3_aa: CASSYSDTLTDTQYF
cdr3_nt: TGTGCCAGCAGTTACTCGGACACTCTCACAGATACGCAGTATTTT

v_call: TRBV9
clone_size: .
d_call: .
j_call: TRBJ2-7
cdr3_aa: CASSVGLSYEQYF
cdr3_nt: TGTGCCAGCAGCGTAGGTCTATCCTACGAGCAGTACTTC

v_call: TRBV4-1
clone_size: .
d_call: TRBD1
j_call: TRBJ1-6
cdr3_aa: CASSHRDSYNSPLHF
cdr3_nt: TGCGCCAGCAGCCACCGGGACAGTTATAATTCACCCCTCCACTTT

v_call: TRBV2
clone_size: .
d_call: .
j_call: TRBJ2-2
cdr3_aa: CASRDVNTGELFF
cdr3_nt: TGTGCCAGCAGAGACGTCAACACCGGGGAGCTGTTTTTT

v_call: TRBV18
clone_size: .
d_call: TRBD1
j_call: TRBJ1-3
cdr3_aa: CASSPTDRGSSGNTIYF
cdr3_nt: TGTGCCAGCTCACCTACTGACAGGGGAAGCTCTGGAAACACCATATATTTT

v_call: TRBV19
clone_size: few
d_call: TRBD1
j_call: TRBJ2-5
cdr3_aa: CASRQLTGDQETQYF
cdr3_nt: TGTGCCAGTAGACAGCTCACAGGGGACCAAGAGACCCAGTACTTC

v_call: TRBV4-3
clone_size: .
d_call: .
j_call: TRBJ1-3
cdr3_aa: CASSQDLNRVNTIYF
cdr3_nt: TGCGCCAGCAGCCAAGATCTGAACAGGGTGAACACCATATATTTT

v_call: TRBV19
clone_size: .
d_call: TRBD1
j_call: TRBJ1-1
cdr3_aa: CATEGQGMNTEAFF
cdr3_nt: TGTGCCACCGAGGGACAGGGTATGAACACTGAAGCTTTCTTT

v_call: TRBV30
clone_size: .
d_call: .
j_call: TRBJ1-2
cdr3_aa: CAWSGANYGYTF
cdr3_nt: TGTGCCTGGTCAGGGGCTAACTATGGCTACACCTTC

v_call: TRBV10-3
clone_size: .
d_call: TRBD1
j_call: TRBJ2-3
cdr3_aa: CATGQGAGLTDTQYF
cdr3_nt: TGTGCCACAGGACAGGGGGCAGGGTTGACAGATACGCAGTATTTT

v_call: TRBV19
clone_size: .
d_call: TRBD1
j_call: TRBJ2-6
cdr3_aa: CASSKTGGVIYVLTF
cdr3_nt: TGTGCCAGTAGTAAGACAGGGGGGGTAATTTACGTCCTGACTTTC

v_call: TRBV5-1
clone_size: once
d_call: TRBD2
j_call: TRBJ2-1
cdr3_aa: CASRAGTSQRNEQFF
cdr3_nt: TGCGCCAGCAGGGCCGGGACTAGCCAGCGGAATGAGCAGTTCTTC